The 10 T cell receptor beta chains below come from one sample, sequenced in a study of T cells after yellow fever vaccination. TCRdb called the 5' RACE reads again in MiXCR, with one record for every CDR3 protein. Altogether about 430,000 distinct CDR3 sequences are present, about 19% being singletons, with the ten largest covering 15% to 20%. The sample consisted of PBMCs, taken before the yellow fever booster vaccination. The receptors were sampled from a man aged 18-30 years who received the YFV17D yellow fever vaccine.

This clonotype was seen more than once but under ten times. The rearrangement joins TRBV7-9 to TRBJ1-3; D not certain. CDR3 size: 13 residues. Germline CDR1 reads SEHNR; CDR2 reads FQNEAQ (reference sequence). The germline V and J ends were trimmed by 4 bases and 8 bases, with 12 bases remaining between them. CDR3 amino acids: CASSSKTQDTIYF. Written as DNA, the CDR3 is TGTGCCAGCAGCTCCAAAACCCAAGACACCATATATTTT.

This clonotype was counted a few times. The chain is built from TRBV20-1 and TRBJ2-5; tentative D call: TRBD2 (7 bases). Germline V gene sequence: CDR1 DFQATT, CDR2 SNEGSKA (reference sequence). The V end lost 5 bases, the J end lost 5 bases, and 15 bases lay between the germline ends. The CDR3 is 13 residues long. This chain's CDR3 is CSAPLGGGETQYF. CDR3 nucleotides: TGCAGTGCTCCTCTAGGGGGAGGGGAGACCCAGTACTTC.

In the case of this clonotype: The junction departs from the called germline gene at one end, perhaps through a read error. This sequence joins TRBV7-7 and TRBJ2-1; 10 nucleotides match TRBD1. The CDR3 is 16 residues long. The V gene's germline CDR1 is SSHAT and CDR2 FNYEAQ (reference sequence). CDR3 sequence reads: CASSPDRGRGWNEQFF. CDR3 nucleotides: TGTGCTAGCAGCCCAGACAGGGGGCGAGGGTGGAATGAGCAGTTCTTC.

CDR3 bases: TGCAGTGCTCGCAGGGGCTGGATTACTGAAGCTTTCTTT. It codes for CSARRGWITEAFF. The V and J genes are TRBV20-1 and TRBJ1-1; D is perhaps TRBD1 (6 bases). Germline values: CDR1 DFQATT, CDR2 SNEGSKA (reference sequence). CDR3 length: 13 residues. Between the trimmed V and J ends, which lost 5 bases and 5 bases, there was a span of 15 bases.

The V and J genes are TRBV5-1 and TRBJ2-4, with D perhaps matching TRBD1 or TRBD2 (6 bases each). Trimming took off 0 bases at V and 7 bases at J, with 14 bases between the two ends. The CDR3 extends over 15 amino acids. Germline CDR1 is SGHRS and CDR2 is YFSETQ. The CDR3 DNA sequence: TGCGCCAGCAGCTTGGAGTACGGGGGCGCGAACATTCAGTACTTC. Amino acid sequence: CASSLEYGGANIQYF.

J is TRBJ2-5 and V is TRBV14; D is possibly TRBD1 (5 bases). Germline values: CDR1 SGHDN, CDR2 FVKESK. V was trimmed by 0 bases and J by 5 bases, leaving 13 bases between them. This CDR3 is built from 15 residues. This CDR3 is CASSQDLPGSETQYF. In nucleotides, the CDR3 is TGTGCCAGCAGCCAAGATCTGCCAGGGTCGGAGACCCAGTACTTC.

This clonotype was recorded at least ten times. The rearrangement uses TRBV6-5 and TRBJ2-7; D unclear. This CDR3 spans 13 amino acids. The germline gives CDR1 MNHEY, CDR2 SVGAGI. Trimming took 4 bases from V and 3 from J, leaving 10 bases between them. CDR3 sequence (DNA): TGTGCCAGCAGTTTCGCGGCAGGCTACGAGCAGTACGTC. Residues: CASSFAAGYEQYV.

The chain employs TRBV25-1 and TRBJ2-5, with 11 positions matching TRBD2. The CDR3 extends over 15 amino acids. V lost 6 bases and J lost 5; bases outside the gene matches: 8. Germline values: CDR1 MGHDK, CDR2 SYGVNS. The CDR3 DNA sequence: TGTGCCAGCAGGATTAGCGGGGGGGCCGGTGAGACCCAGTACTTC. Encoded protein: CASRISGGAGETQYF.

This clonotype was found many times. The V and J genes are TRBV4-3 and TRBJ1-2, with 8 bases fitting TRBD1. The CDR3 extends over 17 amino acids. V gave up 4 bases and J gave up 0 bases; unmatched junction bases: 10. From germline, CDR1 is LGHNA and CDR2 YSLEER. The CDR3 region has the DNA TGCGCCAGCAGCCGTACTATAGACAGGGGCCCTAACTATGGCTACACCTTC. It yields the protein CASSRTIDRGPNYGYTF.

This rearrangement joins TRBV12-3 or TRBV12-4 to TRBJ2-7; D may be TRBD1 (5 bases). Trimming cost V 6 bases and J 2 bases, with 17 bases left between them. The CDR3 spans 15 residues. In DNA, the CDR3 is TGTGCCAGCAGATTCGGCAGGGTAAGCCCCTACGAGCAGTACGTC. As protein: CASRFGRVSPYEQYV.